This T cell receptor (beta chain) was found in a study of T cell repertoires in cytomegalovirus infection. Across the whole study: CMV epitopes that were recently identified and HLA-C-restricted were used alongside well-studied HLA-B-restricted ones.

Broader study findings: Cumulative public TCR beta family frequency identified CMV carriers with the relevant HLA.

This clonotype has a handful of counts. Its antigen is as yet unknown. Germline V gives CDR1 SGHDT, CDR2 YYEEEE. V lost 1 base, J lost 0 bases, and 7 bases lay in between. The CDR3 runs to 14 residues. TCRdb re-called the reads through MiXCR, storing one row per CDR3 protein. The data contain approximately 350,000 distinct CDR3 sequences, about 32% of them singletons. This chain links TRBV5-6 with TRBJ1-2, with D perhaps matching TRBD1 (5 bases). The sequenced sample was cultured PBMCs, obtained from culture after CMV antigen stimulation. This TCR was sampled from a human donor in good health (CMV status not recorded). Some clones in this sample may be carry-over from other donors' samples. The CDR3 sequence: CASSLSGSNYGYTF. CDR3 nucleotides: TGTGCCAGCAGCTTGTCAGGGTCTAACTATGGCTACACCTTC. Full variable domain (missing parts from reference TRBV5-6 and TRBJ1-2): DAGVTQSPTHLIKTRGQQVTLRCSPKSGHDTVSWYQQALGQGPQFIFQYYEEEERQRGNFPDRFSGHQFPNYSSELNVNALLLGDSALYLCASSLSGSNYGYTFGSGTRLTVV.